These 23 T cell receptor beta chains came from one sample sequenced in a study of blood T cell repertoires in COVID-19. Using immunoSEQ multiplex PCR, the repertoire was profiled, and TCRdb retains in-frame clones only, with some absent. The sample carries about 330,000 clones, around nine tenths recorded once. Source material: peripheral blood. Source of these receptors: a woman aged 50 to 60 with active or convalescent COVID-19.

The chain is built from TRBV24-1 and TRBJ1-2; 9 nucleotides agree with TRBD1. The germline gives CDR1 KGHDR, CDR2 SFDVKD. V was clipped by 4 bases and J by 8 bases; unmatched bases: 4. The CDR3 totals 13 residues. This CDR3 reads CATSDTGGRGYTF. The CDR3 DNA follows: TGTGCCACCAGTGACACAGGGGGCAGGGGCTACACCTTC.

The CDR3 here is CASMGMTGKDTGELFF. The CDR3 DNA sequence: TGTGCCAGTATGGGAATGACAGGGAAAGACACCGGGGAGCTGTTTTTT. The chain joins TRBV19 to TRBJ2-2, with 7 bases that match TRBD1. V trimming: 7 bases; J trimming: 3 bases; junction bases outside the gene matches: 11. From germline, CDR1 is LNHDA and CDR2 SQIVND (reference sequence). The CDR3 has 16 residues.

The chain has TRBV11-2 and TRBJ2-2; 14 bases align to TRBD2. From germline, CDR1 is SGHAT and CDR2 FQNNGV. V was pared by 5 bases and J by 6 bases, with 14 bases of the junction left unmatched. This CDR3 is built from 19 residues. This CDR3 reads CASSEPGLAGVILAGELFF. CDR3 bases: TGTGCCAGCAGCGAACCGGGACTAGCGGGAGTTATTCTGGCCGGGGAGCTGTTTTTT.

The V and J genes are TRBV27 and TRBJ2-3; TRBD2 matches at 8 bases. This CDR3 has 18 amino acids. V lost 2 bases and J lost 1; bases outside the gene matches: 11. Germline V gene lookup returns CDR1 MNHEY and CDR2 SMNVEV (reference sequence). CDR3 sequence: CASSLNPSREGRTDTQYF. The CDR3 DNA reads as TGTGCCAGCAGTTTAAACCCCTCCCGGGAGGGCCGCACAGATACGCAGTATTTT.

V gene TRBV30 combines with J gene TRBJ2-4; D unresolved. CDR1 GTSNPN and CDR2 SVGIG come from the germline V gene (reference sequence). This CDR3 spans 11 amino acids. Trimming left V 7 bases short and J 0 bases short, with 4 bases between. CDR3 loop: CASLAKNIQYF. Written as DNA, the CDR3 is TGTGCCTCATTAGCCAAAAACATTCAGTACTTC.

About this clone itself: Other DNA sequences in this sample translate to the same CDR3. The chain uses TRBV3-1 (or the pseudogene TRBV3-2) and TRBJ1-6; D unresolved. Trimming removed 1 base from V and 0 bases from J, with 7 bases in between. There are 16 residues in the CDR3. Germline CDR1 reads LGHDT; CDR2 reads YNNKEL (reference sequence). This CDR3 is CASSQGGSSYNSPLHF. Here the CDR3 DNA reads TGTGCCAGCAGCCAAGGTGGCAGCTCCTATAATTCACCCCTCCACTTT.

CDR3 in DNA: TGTGCCAGCAGTTTTCCTCAGGTGGGCACTGAAGCTTTCTTT. Translation gives CASSFPQVGTEAFF. This chain connects TRBV28 to TRBJ1-1; no firm D call. This CDR3 region has 14 residues. Germline-derived CDR1 and CDR2 are MDHEN and SYDVKM. V was shortened by 3 bases and J by 4 bases, with 12 bases between the two germline ends.

This rearrangement joins TRBV6-6 to TRBJ2-3; D is possibly TRBD2 (6 bases). The germline V gene encodes CDR1 MNHNY and CDR2 SVGAGI (reference sequence). The CDR3 loop spans 13 amino acids. Trimming left V 7 bases short and J 4 bases short, with 12 bases between. CDR3 coding DNA: TGTGCCAGCACCGCAATAGCGGCAGATACGCAGTATTTT. This translates into CASTAIAADTQYF.

The sample holds one count of this clone. The chain couples TRBV3-1 (or the pseudogene TRBV3-2) to TRBJ1-2, with D tentatively TRBD1 (6 bases). This CDR3 is 12 amino acids long. Germline-derived CDR1 and CDR2 are LGHDT and YNNKEL (reference sequence). Trimming stripped 10 bases from V and 0 bases from J, with 9 bases between. The DNA for the CDR3 is TGTGCCACTCAGGGGCCTAACTATGGCTACACCTTC. This translates into CATQGPNYGYTF.

The count of this clone is one. The CDR3 region has the DNA TGTGCCAGCAGCGCGACAGACTACGAGCAGTACTTC. Translating gives CASSATDYEQYF. The chain carries TRBV9 and TRBJ2-7; tentatively, D is TRBD1 (5 bases). The CDR3 totals 12 residues. Germline CDR1 reads SGDLS; CDR2 reads YYNGEE. V lost 3 bases and J lost 3, with 7 bases in between.

The rearrangement links TRBV30 to TRBJ1-5; no firm D call. Trimming stripped 2 bases from V and 3 bases from J, with 8 bases between. Germline values: CDR1 GTSNPN, CDR2 SVGIG (reference sequence). This CDR3 comprises 13 residues. CDR3 loop: CAWSLALNQPQHF. The DNA of the CDR3 is TGTGCCTGGAGTTTGGCCCTCAATCAGCCCCAGCATTTT.

The V call is TRBV7-9, the J call TRBJ1-4, with D uncertain. The CDR3 has 16 amino acids. Trimming left V 1 base short and J 8 bases short, with 17 bases between. Per the germline V gene, CDR1 is SEHNR and CDR2 is FQNEAQ (reference sequence). The CDR3: CASSLEKGGGREKLFF. As DNA, the CDR3 is TGTGCCAGCAGCTTAGAAAAGGGAGGTGGTCGCGAAAAACTGTTTTTT. Together with reference TRBV7-9 and TRBJ1-4, the CDR3 gives the full variable domain: DTGVSQNPRHKITKRGQNVTFRCDPISEHNRLYWYRQTLGQGPEFLTYFQNEAQLEKSRLLSDRFSAERPKGSFSTLEIQRTEQGDSAMYLCASSLEKGGGREKLFFGSGTQLSVL.

The rearrangement joins TRBV5-1 to TRBJ2-1, with 13 bases fitting TRBD2. There are 16 residues in the CDR3. Germline-derived CDR1 and CDR2 are SGHRS and YFSETQ. The trim removed 7 bases at V and 5 bases at J, leaving 9 bases unmatched. The CDR3 DNA reads as TGCGCCAGCGACCCTACCGGGACTAGCGGGAACAATGAGCAGTTCTTC. Its protein product is CASDPTGTSGNNEQFF.

This clone appeared a few times. V is TRBV13 and J is TRBJ1-1; D unresolved. With 8 bases removed from V and 1 base from J, the gap between germline ends came to 8 bases. Germline V gives CDR1 PRHDT, CDR2 FYEKMQ (reference sequence). The CDR3 covers 12 residues. The CDR3 sequence: CASSLRNTEAFF. The CDR3 DNA reads TGTGCCAGCTCGCTCAGGAACACTGAAGCTTTCTTT.

In nucleotides, the CDR3 is TGCGCCAGCAGCCATTCCTTCGCCGCACAAGGACTAGCGGGACGGGATGAGCAGTTCTTC. It translates to CASSHSFAAQGLAGRDEQFF. This rearrangement joins TRBV4-1 to TRBJ2-1; 12 bases fit TRBD2. Germline V gene lookup returns CDR1 MGHRA and CDR2 YSYEKL. The V gene end was trimmed by 3 bases and the J gene end by 8 bases; junction bases not matched to a gene: 20. The CDR3 runs to 20 residues.

This clone came up once. J is TRBJ1-2 and V is TRBV30, with D uncertain. Trimming stripped 3 bases from V and 6 bases from J, with 8 bases between. The CDR3 spans 11 residues. Germline CDR1 reads GTSNPN; CDR2 reads SVGIG (reference sequence). CDR3 sequence reads: CAWSSRDGYTF. DNA for the CDR3: TGTGCCTGGAGCTCGAGGGATGGCTACACCTTC.

The rearrangement links TRBV7-3 to TRBJ2-2, with TRBD2 identical over 8 bases. CDR3 length: 16 amino acids. CDR1 and CDR2 (germline): SGHTA, FQGTGA. V dropped 4 bases and J dropped 8; count of bases not matched to a gene: 12. The CDR3 region is CASSWQAGANLGELFF. CDR3 bases: TGTGCCAGCAGCTGGCAAGCGGGAGCGAATCTAGGGGAGCTGTTTTTT.

CDR3 in DNA: TGTGCCAGCAGTGGGTCGGGGGGGGAACCCATGAACACTGAAGCTTTCTTT. Translation: CASSGSGGEPMNTEAFF. The chain carries TRBV2 and TRBJ1-1; a weak D match, TRBD1 (5 bases). With 4 bases removed from V and 0 bases from J, the gap between germline ends came to 18 bases. Germline CDR1 SNHLY, CDR2 FYNNEI. The CDR3 has 17 residues.

The chain couples TRBV13 to TRBJ1-4; D not resolved. V was shortened by 6 bases and J by 8 bases, with 13 bases between the two germline ends. The CDR3 runs to 13 residues. CDR1 PRHDT and CDR2 FYEKMQ come from the germline V gene (reference sequence). CDR3 in amino acids: CASSTQRGEKLFF. The CDR3 nucleotides are TGTGCCAGCAGTACACAGCGCGGGGAAAAACTGTTTTTT.

In its sample, this clone was seen once. The rearrangement joins TRBV19 to TRBJ1-4; 8 nucleotides match TRBD1. V was pared by 6 bases and J by 8 bases, with 5 bases of the junction left unmatched. Germline assignment: CDR1 LNHDA and CDR2 SQIVND (reference sequence). This CDR3 is built from 13 residues. The CDR3 nucleotides are TGTGCCAGTAGGGGGACAGGTCGGGAAAAACTGTTTTTT. It codes for CASRGTGREKLFF.

The chain carries TRBV27 and TRBJ1-5, with D perhaps matching TRBD1 (6 bases). CDR3 length: 14 amino acids. CDR1 and CDR2 (germline): MNHEY, SMNVEV (reference sequence). Trimming cost V 5 bases and J 3 bases, with 11 bases left between them. Here the CDR3 reads CASSLRQANQPQHF. The CDR3 coding sequence is TGTGCCAGCAGTCTACGACAGGCCAATCAGCCCCAGCATTTT.

V usage is TRBV4-2 and J usage is TRBJ2-7; 8 bases fit TRBD1. CDR1 LGHNA and CDR2 YNFKEQ come from the germline V gene. J was trimmed by 0 bases and V by 2 bases; bases with no gene match: 6. The CDR3 has 16 residues. CDR3 residues: CASSQMTGQASYEQYF. The DNA for the CDR3 is TGTGCCAGCAGCCAAATGACGGGACAGGCCTCCTACGAGCAGTACTTC.

The rearrangement uses TRBV6-5 and TRBJ1-2; a possible D gene is TRBD1 (6 bases). Deletions cut 4 bases from V and 2 bases from J, with 14 bases between. Germline values: CDR1 MNHEY, CDR2 SVGAGI. CDR3 length: 15 residues. The CDR3 sequence: CASSWGQGGNYGYTF. CDR3 nucleotide sequence: TGTGCCAGCAGTTGGGGGCAGGGCGGGAACTATGGCTACACCTTC.